This passage covers 28 T cell receptor beta chains from one sample sequenced in a study of cytomegalovirus exposure and HLA in healthy donors. Assay: immunoSEQ multiplex PCR; the TCRdb copy retains only in-frame clones and omits some. The sample records around 60,000 clones, about 92% being singletons. Material for sequencing was PBMCs. The receptors here all came from a woman between 18 and 30 years old in good health and CMV-seronegative.

This clone appeared a single time. The chain combines TRBV28 with TRBJ1-5; no firm D call. Germline V gene lookup returns CDR1 MDHEN and CDR2 SYDVKM. This CDR3 is 14 amino acids long. Trimming shortened V by 3 bases and J by 9 bases, and 15 bases separated the two germline ends. The CDR3 DNA is TGTGCCAGCAGTTTTGGTTACGGAGGTTCGCCCCAGCATTTT. Its translation: CASSFGYGGSPQHF.

The chain has TRBV11-1 and TRBJ1-6; D unresolved. This CDR3 spans 14 amino acids. Germline-derived CDR1 and CDR2 are SGHAT and FQDESV (reference sequence). Trimming took 0 bases from V and 7 from J, leaving 7 bases between them. The DNA of the CDR3 is TGTGCCAGCAGCTTAGCAGGGAGAAATTCACCCCTCCACTTT. This encodes CASSLAGRNSPLHF.

In this sample, this clone turned up once. The rearrangement uses TRBV10-1 and TRBJ2-3, with D perhaps TRBD2 (6 bases). Per germline, CDR1 WNHNN and CDR2 SYGVQD (reference sequence). Trimming stripped 0 bases from V and 3 bases from J, with 10 bases between. CDR3 length: 15 amino acids. The CDR3: CASSESPGATDTQYF. For the CDR3, the DNA is TGCGCCAGCAGTGAGTCCCCGGGAGCGACAGATACGCAGTATTTT.

This chain connects TRBV27 to TRBJ1-4; D remains unclear. Germline V lookup: CDR1 MNHEY, CDR2 SMNVEV (reference sequence). The CDR3 length is 15 residues. Trimming took off 9 bases at V and 4 bases at J, with 18 bases between the two ends. The CDR3 region is CASRTGVTFNEKLFF. Written as DNA, the CDR3 is TGTGCCAGTCGAACGGGAGTGACCTTTAATGAAAAACTGTTTTTT.

J is TRBJ2-7 and V is TRBV28, with TRBD2 as a possible D gene (6 bases). The CDR3 contains 13 residues. Germline lookup yields CDR1 MDHEN and CDR2 SYDVKM. V lost 2 bases to trimming and J lost 4 bases, with 9 bases between them. The CDR3 protein is CASSLTAGYEQYF. CDR3 bases: TGTGCCAGCAGTTTAACGGCGGGGTACGAGCAGTACTTC.

This rearrangement joins TRBV28 to TRBJ1-4, with TRBD1 matching 7 bases. The CDR3 is made up of 14 amino acids. Germline lookup yields CDR1 MDHEN and CDR2 SYDVKM. The ends lost 4 bases at V and 11 bases at J; junction bases unmatched: 10. In nucleotides, the CDR3 is TGTGCCAGCAGTTCCTTGACAGGGACGGGCAAACTGTTTTTT. Translating it yields CASSSLTGTGKLFF.

The count of this clone is one. The genes are TRBV28 and TRBJ1-3; the D gene is possibly TRBD1 (6 bases). V shed 5 bases and J shed 4 bases, with 12 bases lying between them. Per the germline V gene, CDR1 is MDHEN and CDR2 is SYDVKM. This CDR3 has 14 residues. The CDR3 region has the DNA TGTGCCAGCAGTCCCCAGGGGTACGGAAACACCATATATTTT. This encodes CASSPQGYGNTIYF. Complete variable domain (other parts from reference TRBV28 and TRBJ1-3): DVKVTQSSRYLVKRTGEKVFLECVQDMDHENMFWYRQDPGLGLRLIYFSYDVKMKEKGDIPEGYSVSREKKERFSLILESASTNQTSMYLCASSPQGYGNTIYFGEGSWLTVV.

The CDR3 here is CASRVTSGSYEQYF. The CDR3 nucleotides are TGTGCCAGCAGGGTGACTAGCGGTTCCTACGAGCAGTACTTC. V gene TRBV6-1 combines with J gene TRBJ2-7; 9 positions agree with TRBD2. CDR1 is MNHNS and CDR2 is SASEGT in the germline V gene. V shed 6 bases and J 1 base; nucleotides not matched to a gene: 4. This CDR3 spans 14 amino acids.

V gene TRBV4-1 combines with J gene TRBJ1-1, with no clear D. Between the trimmed V and J ends, which lost 0 bases and 8 bases, there was a span of 16 bases. CDR1 is MGHRA, CDR2 YSYEKL, per germline. This CDR3 spans 15 amino acids. The CDR3 sequence: CASSQDAERRGEAFF. CDR3 coding DNA: TGCGCCAGCAGCCAAGATGCCGAGAGGCGCGGAGAAGCTTTCTTT.

The rearrangement links TRBV28 to TRBJ2-1; TRBD2 matches at 7 bases. J was trimmed by 4 bases and V by 6 bases; bases with no gene match: 15. Germline assignment: CDR1 MDHEN and CDR2 SYDVKM. The CDR3 is 17 amino acids. This CDR3 reads CASSLRGGGEGYNEQFF. The CDR3 DNA reads as TGTGCCAGCAGCCTGAGGGGCGGGGGAGAAGGTTACAATGAGCAGTTCTTC.

This clone has a single count. The genes are TRBV4-3 and TRBJ2-3, with D possibly being TRBD1 (5 bases). CDR3 length: 14 amino acids. Germline V gives CDR1 LGHNA, CDR2 YSLEER. Trimming cost V 0 bases and J 3 bases, with 7 bases left between them. Written as DNA, the CDR3 is TGCGCCAGCAGCCAAGAAACAGGTACAGATACGCAGTATTTT. The encoded protein is CASSQETGTDTQYF.

The genes are TRBV5-6 and TRBJ2-5, with D possibly TRBD1 on 6 matching bases. There are 13 residues in the CDR3. Germline values: CDR1 SGHDT, CDR2 YYEEEE. Trimming shortened V by 3 bases and J by 3 bases, and 9 bases separated the two germline ends. The chain's CDR3 is CASSWTVEETQYF. CDR3 nucleotide sequence: TGTGCCAGCAGCTGGACAGTGGAAGAGACCCAGTACTTC.

This rearrangement joins TRBV2 to TRBJ2-7, with 8 positions matching TRBD2. V dropped 6 bases and J dropped 8; count of bases not matched to a gene: 15. CDR3 length: 15 amino acids. Germline V CDR1 and CDR2: SNHLY, FYNNEI. CDR3 residues: CASSAAGLVLSQQYF. CDR3 DNA: TGTGCCAGCAGCGCAGCGGGACTAGTCCTCTCCCAGCAGTACTTC.

The chain has TRBV6-1 and TRBJ1-1; D perhaps matches TRBD1 (5 bases). This CDR3 has 12 residues. CDR1 is MNHNS, CDR2 SASEGT, per germline. Between the trimmed V and J ends, which lost 5 bases and 6 bases, there was a span of 10 bases. This CDR3 reads CASSIPGPEAFF. CDR3 DNA: TGTGCCAGCAGTATCCCAGGGCCTGAAGCTTTCTTT.

This chain uses TRBV2 with TRBJ2-2, with a tentative D call TRBD1 (5 bases). In germline, CDR1 is SNHLY, CDR2 FYNNEI. V lost 7 bases, J lost 1 base, and 10 bases lay in between. This CDR3 region has 14 residues. CDR3 loop: CASKGQVNTGELFF. CDR3 bases: TGTGCCAGCAAGGGGCAGGTGAACACCGGGGAGCTGTTTTTT.

The CDR3 here is CASSLDGLALGAFF. The CDR3 nucleotides read TGTGCCAGCAGCTTAGATGGCCTAGCCTTGGGAGCTTTCTTT. The chain couples TRBV11-2 to TRBJ1-1; no reliable D call. V lost 0 bases to trimming and J lost 10 bases, with 15 bases between them. This CDR3 region has 14 residues. CDR1 is SGHAT and CDR2 is FQNNGV in the germline V gene.

The genes are TRBV2 and TRBJ1-1; 9 bases match TRBD1. Germline values: CDR1 SNHLY, CDR2 FYNNEI. This CDR3 contains 16 residues. Trimming at V came to 6 bases and at J to 0 bases, leaving 8 bases not matched to a gene. The CDR3 sequence: CASRAGQGLVNTEAFF. For the CDR3, the DNA is TGTGCCAGCAGAGCGGGACAGGGTCTGGTGAACACTGAAGCTTTCTTT.

V usage is TRBV4-2 and J usage is TRBJ1-1; D uncertain. Deletions cut 0 bases from V and 0 bases from J, with 11 bases between. The CDR3 covers 16 residues. Germline CDR1 and CDR2: LGHNA and YNFKEQ. CDR3 amino acids: CASSQDPRRMNTEAFF. Written as DNA, the CDR3 is TGTGCCAGCAGCCAAGATCCCCGGAGAATGAACACTGAAGCTTTCTTT.

V is TRBV6-4 and J is TRBJ2-1; D perhaps matches TRBD2 (6 bases). Trimming stripped 6 bases from V and 0 bases from J, with 12 bases between. This CDR3 has 15 amino acids. Germline-derived CDR1 and CDR2 are MRHNA and SNTAGT. The CDR3 loop reads CASSPAGSSYNEQFF. CDR3 bases: TGTGCCAGCAGCCCGGCGGGAAGCTCCTACAATGAGCAGTTCTTC.

The CDR3 protein is CASSFTSGGLTYEQYF. The DNA for the CDR3 is TGTGCCAGCAGCTTCACTAGCGGGGGACTGACCTACGAGCAGTACTTC. The V and J genes are TRBV7-2 and TRBJ2-7, with 11 bases lining up with TRBD2. CDR1 and CDR2 from the germline V gene are SGHTA and FQGNSA. This CDR3 is built from 16 residues. V trimming: 3 bases; J trimming: 2 bases; junction bases outside the gene matches: 6.

This chain connects TRBV5-1 to TRBJ1-1; D not certain. The germline V gene encodes CDR1 SGHRS and CDR2 YFSETQ. Trimming left V 1 base short and J 1 base short, with 11 bases between. The CDR3 sequence is 15 residues long. The CDR3 is CASSLSPLENTEAFF. The CDR3 nucleotides read TGCGCCAGCAGCTTGAGCCCACTCGAGAACACTGAAGCTTTCTTT.

J is TRBJ2-1 and V is TRBV19, with 9 nucleotides matching TRBD2. V was clipped by 8 bases and J by 5 bases; unmatched bases: 4. CDR1 is LNHDA, CDR2 SQIVND, per germline (reference sequence). CDR3 length: 13 residues. The CDR3: CASRPSGDNEQFF. CDR3 sequence (DNA): TGTGCCAGTCGCCCTAGCGGGGACAATGAGCAGTTCTTC.

J is TRBJ2-6 and V is TRBV4-1; 9 bases align to TRBD1. Germline V gives CDR1 MGHRA, CDR2 YSYEKL. This CDR3 is 17 amino acids long. With V trimmed by 4 bases and J by 2 bases, 6 bases remained unmatched. The CDR3, as DNA: TGCGCCAGCAGCCGCAAAGGGACAGGGACTGGGGCCAACGTCCTGACTTTC. This translates into CASSRKGTGTGANVLTF.

The chain is built from TRBV28 and TRBJ1-3; a weak D match, TRBD1 (5 bases). With 5 bases removed from V and 4 bases from J, the gap between germline ends came to 15 bases. The germline CDR1 and CDR2 sequences are MDHEN and SYDVKM. The CDR3 is made up of 15 amino acids. CDR3 region: CASSGTGVVGNTIYF. CDR3 sequence (DNA): TGTGCCAGCAGTGGGACGGGGGTTGTAGGAAACACCATATATTTT.

The chain employs TRBV2 and TRBJ2-3; 7 nucleotides agree with TRBD2. The V segment lost 7 bases and the J segment 1 base; nucleotides outside the gene matches: 2. Germline V gene lookup returns CDR1 SNHLY and CDR2 FYNNEI. This CDR3 contains 13 residues. The CDR3 is CASKRGGTDTQYF. CDR3 DNA: TGTGCCAGCAAGCGGGGCGGCACAGATACGCAGTATTTT. Full variable domain (outside the CDR3, taken from reference TRBV2 and TRBJ2-3): EPEVTQTPSHQVTQMGQEVILRCVPISNHLYFYWYRQILGQKVEFLVSFYNNEISEKSEIFDDQFSVERPDGSNFTLKIRSTKLEDSAMYFCASKRGGTDTQYFGPGTRLTVL.

The chain combines TRBV18 with TRBJ1-1, with D maybe TRBD1 (5 bases). V lost 3 bases and J lost 1, with 15 bases in between. The germline V gene encodes CDR1 KGHSH and CDR2 LQKENI. This CDR3 has 16 amino acids. CDR3 region: CASSPRQTSRNTEAFF. As DNA, the CDR3 is TGTGCCAGCTCACCGCGACAGACCTCCAGGAACACTGAAGCTTTCTTT.

The J gene is TRBJ2-1, the V gene TRBV9, with 11 bases identical to TRBD2. The CDR3 runs 18 residues. Germline CDR1 reads SGDLS; CDR2 reads YYNGEE. Trimming at V came to 0 bases and at J to 7 bases, leaving 12 bases not matched to a gene. CDR3 residues: CASSVGGRGTSGKNEQFF. The CDR3 nucleotides read TGTGCCAGCAGCGTAGGCGGAAGGGGGACTAGCGGTAAAAATGAGCAGTTCTTC.

The rearrangement uses TRBV5-5 and TRBJ2-3; a weak D match, TRBD2 (5 bases). CDR1 and CDR2 from the germline V gene are SGHKS and YYEKEE (reference sequence). Trimming shortened V by 0 bases and J by 0 bases, and 11 bases separated the two germline ends. CDR3 size: 16 residues. CDR3 protein: CASSLARRASTDTQYF. As DNA, the CDR3 is TGTGCCAGCAGCTTGGCCCGGCGGGCTAGCACAGATACGCAGTATTTT.